This T cell receptor (beta chain) was captured by sequencing in a study of T cell changes during pregnancy in multiple sclerosis (dated by TCRdb to between 2018 and 2021). Looking at the study overall: Changes in the T cell repertoire over the course of pregnancy were examined in this study in women with multiple sclerosis.

This clone showed up just once. The antigen it binds to is not known. The input lacks base qualities; no much larger clone sits a single base away. The CDR1 and CDR2 encoded by the germline V gene (reference sequence) are MNHEY and SMNVEV. V is trimmed back by 5 bases and J by 5 bases, and the junction contains 2 bases that no gene match accounts for. From the cysteine through the phenylalanine, the CDR3 covers 14 amino acids. The kept DNA is CDR3 alone, 42 bases in frame from the first base. Library preparation employed the immunoSEQ multiplex PCR assay. TCRdb limited this immuneACCESS table to in-frame rearrangements with V and J called. A share of clones is missing; checked studies link under half to unresolved V genes, and the rest is unexplained. The sample records about 75,000 clones, 94% of which are singletons. 0.12% to 0.15% of the sample is held by the ten biggest clonotypes.

The chain couples TRBV27 to TRBJ2-1; 11 nucleotides in the junction match TRBD2. Specimen: CD4+ T cells from peripheral blood mononuclear cells, collected after pregnancy. The TCR originated in a female donor with multiple sclerosis, enrolled in a pregnancy study. The nucleotide sequence reads as follows: TGTGCCAGCAGTACTAGCGGGAGTCACAATGAGCAGTTCTTC. Its translation reads: CASSTSGSHNEQFF.